The 8 T cell receptor beta chains in this list originate from one sample, sequenced in a study of monozygotic twins with inflammatory bowel disease. TCRdb reprocessed the 5' RACE reads and keeps a single row for each CDR3 protein, giving no DNA. The sample includes over 150,000 distinct CDR3 sequences. Sequences were obtained from blood. These receptors originate from a human donor with ulcerative colitis or Crohn's disease, or a healthy co-twin of an affected twin (not recorded which).

This chain uses TRBV10-3 with TRBJ2-4; TCRdb calls TRBD1, which cannot be checked without DNA. The CDR3 totals 14 residues. From germline, CDR1 is ENHRY and CDR2 SYGVKD. CDR3 in amino acids: CAISEWDNQNIQYF.

This rearrangement joins TRBV5-1 to TRBJ2-3; lacking DNA, the TRBD2 call made by TCRdb goes unchecked. Germline assignment: CDR1 SGHRS and CDR2 YFSETQ. This CDR3 region has 16 residues. The CDR3 spells CASSLTLAGESDTQYF. The whole variable domain, remainder taken from reference TRBV5-1 and TRBJ2-3, is KAGVTQTPRYLIKTRGQQVTLSCSPISGHRSVSWYQQTPGQGLQFLFEYFSETQRNKGNFPGRFSGRQFSNSRSEMNVSTLELGDSALYLCASSLTLAGESDTQYFGPGTRLTVL.

This chain links TRBV6-2 or TRBV6-3 with TRBJ2-7; no DNA is available, so the TRBD2 call from TCRdb remains unchecked. The CDR3 sequence is 14 residues long. The germline gives CDR1 MNHEY, CDR2 SVGEGT. Here the CDR3 reads CASSFLAGAVEQYF.

This sequence joins TRBV7-2 and TRBJ1-1. Germline CDR1 SGHTA, CDR2 FQGNSA. The CDR3 is made up of 13 amino acids. This CDR3 is CASSLTENTEAFF.

The chain's CDR3 is CASSGWGGEQYF. The chain has TRBV5-6 and TRBJ2-7; TCRdb selects TRBD1, and the lack of DNA leaves this call unchecked. The CDR3 is made up of 12 amino acids. The germline CDR1 and CDR2 sequences are SGHDT and YYEEEE.

The chain carries TRBV29-1 and TRBJ2-7; no DNA is available, so the TRBD2 call from TCRdb remains unchecked. The CDR3 sequence is 16 residues long. CDR1 SQVTM and CDR2 ANQGSEA come from the germline V gene. The CDR3 sequence is CSVGGLKSGGLYEQYF.

The rearrangement joins TRBV7-6 to TRBJ2-7; TCRdb gives TRBD2 as the D gene, but with no DNA this cannot be confirmed. This CDR3 spans 14 amino acids. Germline V lookup: CDR1 SGHVS, CDR2 FNYEAQ. The CDR3 spells CASSQRESSYEQYF.

The gene calls are TRBV12-3 or TRBV12-4 and TRBJ1-2; TCRdb selects TRBD1, and the lack of DNA leaves this call unchecked. The CDR3 is 16 residues long. CDR3 sequence reads: CASSLSGGGQVAGYTF.